This T cell receptor (beta chain) was sequenced in a study of blood T cell repertoires in COVID-19 (TCRdb year 2020). At the level of the whole study: The collaborator samples originated in the United States, Italy and Spain and spanned the acute and convalescent phases of COVID-19. Samples came from the ongoing ImmuneRACE study (first 160 participants) plus 1,254 subjects from 6 global collaborators. Where HLA class I and class II types were available, the types were taken from metadata supplied by the sample provider, not from assay-based typing. The repertoires were released in a freely available public database meant as a resource for research on the immune response to SARS-CoV-2. The prospective study material was composed of cDNA or gDNA derived from T cells, B-cell-depleted T cells, or PBMCs. Subjects who had been exposed to COVID-19, were actively infected with it, or had recovered from it provided the deeply sampled blood TCRbeta repertoires that made up the dataset. Sample metadata almost always included a de-identified subject ID, COVID-19 status, age in years and sex. The study at large found these results: The quantity of clinical and demographic metadata differed by source and by participant and was supplied without curation.

About this clone: Its specific antigen is unknown. The record has no base qualities; no much larger clone is one base away.

TCRbeta CDR3 regions were amplified from genomic DNA by means of the immunoSEQ Assay, a bias-controlled multiplex PCR. The study's processing was this. Within the assay, amplification of reference gene primers was used to estimate how many nucleated cells each sample contained. To quantify the absolute abundance of each unique TCRbeta CDR3 rearrangement, sequence reads were collapsed and filtered. For each sample, productive Simpson clonality was calculated as the square root of Simpson's diversity index over productive rearrangements. TCRdb obtained this table from immuneACCESS and retained in-frame rearrangements with V and J assigned. These tables miss some clones; where compared with another copy, unresolved V genes account for less than half of the shortfall, and the remainder is unexplained. V and J calls and clone size follow that table, whereas D and trimming were derived from the DNA. For this sample the table gives approximately 9,700 clones, of which about 89% were detected only once. Roughly 5.2% of the sample is taken by the ten largest.

Whole blood was collected in K2EDTA tubes by collaborating institutions according to the institutions' own protocols. For TCRbeta analysis, collaborators shipped samples as frozen whole blood, isolated PBMCs, or DNA extracted from either of those sample types. V is pared back by 0 bases and J by 6 bases, with 12 bases lying between the germline termini. Taken from cysteine to phenylalanine, the CDR3 has 15 residues. Only the CDR3 part of the read is kept: 45 bases, read in frame from the first base. Per the germline V gene, KGHSY is the CDR1 and FQNENV is the CDR2. This sequence originates from a human donor in a cohort sampled during active COVID-19. The rearrangement combines TRBV16 with TRBJ2-1; confidence is insufficient to name the D gene. Sequenced material: peripheral blood. CDR3 loop: CASSQSSTVGNEQFF. At the DNA level, the sequence is TGTGCCAGCAGCCAATCGAGCACGGTCGGCAATGAGCAGTTCTTC. The reference TRBV16 and TRBJ2-1 proteins fill in what lies around the CDR3, so the full variable domain reads GEEVAQTPKHLVRGEGQKAKLYCAPIKGHSYVFWYQQVLKNEFKFLISFQNENVFDETGMPKERFSAKCLPNSPCSLEIQATKLEDSAVYFCASSQSSTVGNEQFFGPGTRLTVL.